Listed here are 23 T cell receptor beta chains from one sample, sequenced in a study of identical twins. TCRdb re-analysed the 5' RACE reads in MiXCR, keeping a single row per CDR3 protein. Altogether some 500,000 distinct CDR3 sequences are present, 14% being singletons, with the ten largest covering 0.52%. These data were likewise used in another study, on yellow fever vaccine responses in identical twins.

The sample comprised CD4+ T cells sorted from blood. Receptors originate from a young woman in good health.

The CDR3 DNA is TGTGCCAGCACCGACGCCGGACACACCGGGGAGCTGTTTTTT. This codes for CASTDAGHTGELFF. The chain recombines TRBV6-2 or TRBV6-3 with TRBJ2-2; D is unresolved. The V gene lost 7 bases and the J gene lost 3 bases, with 12 bases spanning the gap. There are 14 residues in the CDR3. Per the germline V gene, CDR1 is MNHEY and CDR2 is SVGEGT.

This clonotype was recorded many times. The chain recombines TRBV12-3 or TRBV12-4 with TRBJ2-2; D remains unclear. V dropped 5 bases and J dropped 6 bases, with 10 bases sitting between them. The CDR3 extends over 13 amino acids. The CDR3 DNA reads as TGTGCCAGCAGTCCCGGTTTACCCGGGGAGCTGTTTTTT. Translation: CASSPGLPGELFF.

The genes are TRBV7-9 and TRBJ2-7; 8 bases match TRBD1. This CDR3 has 16 residues. Looked up from germline, CDR1 is SEHNR and CDR2 is FQNEAQ (reference sequence). Trimming removed 5 bases from V and 7 bases from J; junction bases left unmatched: 16. CDR3 in amino acids: CASSARTGIRSSEQYF. For the CDR3, the DNA is TGTGCCAGCAGCGCCCGGACAGGGATTCGTAGTAGTGAGCAGTACTTC.

This chain connects TRBV15 to TRBJ2-1, with a possible D match to TRBD2 (6 bases). Trimming stripped 6 bases from V and 4 bases from J, with 13 bases between. The germline V gene encodes CDR1 LNHNV and CDR2 YYDKDF (reference sequence). This CDR3 has 14 amino acids. CDR3 coding DNA: TGTGCCACCAGACGGTGGGGGGAGTACAATGAGCAGTTCTTC. Residues: CATRRWGEYNEQFF.

The rearrangement links TRBV7-9 to TRBJ2-7; a possible D gene is TRBD1 (6 bases). Per the germline V gene, CDR1 is SEHNR and CDR2 is FQNEAQ (reference sequence). The CDR3 has 14 residues. V gave up 4 bases and J gave up 7 bases, with 17 bases separating them. The CDR3: CASSSPGVRWEQYF. The CDR3 nucleotides read TGTGCCAGCAGCTCACCAGGGGTTCGTTGGGAGCAGTACTTC.

This clonotype turned up a few times. The chain joins TRBV29-1 to TRBJ2-7; D is possibly TRBD1 (5 bases). The CDR3 has 13 residues. Deletions cut 1 base from V and 1 base from J, with 8 bases between. The germline CDR1 and CDR2 sequences are SQVTM and ANQGSEA. CDR3 loop: CSVEAQGSYEQYF. CDR3 DNA: TGCAGCGTTGAAGCCCAGGGATCCTACGAGCAGTACTTC.

This clonotype was observed at least ten times. The rearrangement links TRBV12-3 or TRBV12-4 to TRBJ2-7; D ambiguous. V dropped 2 bases and J dropped 0 bases, with 8 bases sitting between them. The CDR3 has 14 residues. The CDR3 here is CASSLTPNSYEQYF. CDR3 bases: TGTGCCAGCAGTTTAACCCCGAACTCCTACGAGCAGTACTTC.

The sample holds a few counts of this clonotype. This chain connects TRBV3-1 to TRBJ2-7; D is uncertain. The CDR3 runs 14 residues. Trimming shortened V by 0 bases and J by 4 bases, and 10 bases separated the two germline ends. Germline V gene lookup returns CDR1 LGHDT and CDR2 YNNKEL (reference sequence). The DNA for the CDR3 is TGTGCCAGCAGCCAAGAGGGGATCGTGTACGAGCAGTACTTC. Translated: CASSQEGIVYEQYF.

At least ten counts were recorded for this clonotype. The rearrangement links TRBV29-1 to TRBJ2-5, with TRBD2 matching 12 bases. The V segment lost 6 bases and the J segment 5 bases; nucleotides outside the gene matches: 7. The CDR3 consists of 14 residues. Per the germline V gene, CDR1 is SQVTM and CDR2 is ANQGSEA. The DNA for the CDR3 is TGCAGCGTGCAGACTAGCGGGAGCTACGAGACCCAGTACTTC. Protein sequence: CSVQTSGSYETQYF.

The rearrangement joins TRBV7-2 to TRBJ2-7, with 11 bases lining up with TRBD2. The CDR3 sequence is 14 residues long. J lost 7 bases, V lost 7 bases, and 9 bases had no gene match. CDR1 is SGHTA and CDR2 is FQGNSA in the germline V gene. The CDR3 coding sequence is TGTGCCAGCACCTCACTAGCGGGAGTTTGGGAGCAGTACTTC. It encodes CASTSLAGVWEQYF.

This clonotype was detected a few times. The V and J genes are TRBV5-1 and TRBJ1-1, with 8 bases aligning to TRBD1. The CDR3 is made up of 14 amino acids. Germline CDR1 reads SGHRS; CDR2 reads YFSETQ. Trimming took 5 bases from V and 3 from J; bases not matched to a gene: 6. The CDR3 region has the DNA TGCGCCAGCAGGCTGAACAGGGGGGACACTGAAGCTTTCTTT. Translation: CASRLNRGDTEAFF. The full variable domain, rest sourced from reference TRBV5-1 and TRBJ1-1, is KAGVTQTPRYLIKTRGQQVTLSCSPISGHRSVSWYQQTPGQGLQFLFEYFSETQRNKGNFPGRFSGRQFSNSRSEMNVSTLELGDSALYLCASRLNRGDTEAFFGQGTRLTVV.

This clonotype has just a few counts. The chain links TRBV6-1 to TRBJ2-2; D is perhaps TRBD1 (5 bases). Trimming removed 5 bases from V and 5 bases from J, with 12 bases in between. The length of the CDR3 is 14 residues. Per germline, CDR1 MNHNS and CDR2 SASEGT. The CDR3 sequence is CASSPDTATGELFF. The CDR3 DNA reads TGTGCCAGCAGTCCGGACACAGCAACCGGGGAGCTGTTTTTT.

The V call is TRBV6-2 or TRBV6-3, the J call TRBJ2-2, with 11 bases that match TRBD2. Germline values: CDR1 MNHEY, CDR2 SVGEGT. V gave up 6 bases and J gave up 6 bases; unmatched junction bases: 9. The CDR3 runs 16 residues. The CDR3 DNA reads as TGTGCCAGCAGCTCCGGACTAGCGGGCTCGGCCGGGGAGCTGTTTTTT. This gives the protein CASSSGLAGSAGELFF.

The chain recombines TRBV27 with TRBJ2-5; a weak D match, TRBD2 (7 bases). The ends were cut back, 3 bases at V and 6 bases at J, with 14 bases in the middle. Germline V gives CDR1 MNHEY, CDR2 SMNVEV (reference sequence). The CDR3 contains 14 residues. The chain's CDR3 is CASSLSGGGKTQYF. The CDR3 DNA sequence: TGTGCCAGCAGTTTGTCGGGGGGCGGCAAGACCCAGTACTTC.

This chain connects TRBV6-1 to TRBJ2-5; 10 nucleotides align to TRBD1. Germline V gene sequence: CDR1 MNHNS, CDR2 SASEGT. V lost 7 bases, J lost 1 base, and 6 bases stayed unmatched. The length of the CDR3 is 15 residues. CDR3 sequence (DNA): TGTGCCAGCAACCCGGGACAGGGGAGCCAAGAGACCCAGTACTTC. Translating gives CASNPGQGSQETQYF.

This clonotype was detected many times. The CDR3 loop reads CASSLVGSNTEAFF. The CDR3 coding sequence is TGCGCCAGCAGCTTGGTTGGAAGTAACACTGAAGCTTTCTTT. The chain recombines TRBV5-1 with TRBJ1-1; D is undetermined. Trimming removed 0 bases from V and 2 bases from J, with 8 bases in between. The CDR3 runs 14 residues. Germline assignment: CDR1 SGHRS and CDR2 YFSETQ.

This clonotype was seen only a few times. V is TRBV2 and J is TRBJ2-4; the D gene is possibly TRBD1 (6 bases). CDR1 is SNHLY, CDR2 FYNNEI, per germline. The CDR3 sequence is 14 residues long. Trimming removed 6 bases at V and 9 bases at J, with 18 bases between. This CDR3 reads CASRGTTGSSIQYF. Here the CDR3 DNA reads TGTGCCAGCAGGGGTACTACAGGGTCGAGCATTCAGTACTTC.

The genes are TRBV7-9 and TRBJ1-1, with 10 bases aligning to TRBD1. V shed 5 bases and J 4 bases; nucleotides not matched to a gene: 7. Looked up from germline, CDR1 is SEHNR and CDR2 is FQNEAQ (reference sequence). There are 15 residues in the CDR3. The CDR3 bases are TGTGCCAGCAGCCGAATTGACAGGGGGCTCACTGAAGCTTTCTTT. Protein: CASSRIDRGLTEAFF.

This rearrangement joins TRBV5-1 to TRBJ2-1, with 15 positions matching TRBD2. The CDR3 runs 19 residues. J lost 2 bases, V lost 5 bases, and 11 bases had no gene match. The V gene's germline CDR1 is SGHRS and CDR2 YFSETQ. The CDR3 is CASRSSGTSGRRTYNEQFF. In DNA, the CDR3 is TGCGCCAGCAGGTCTTCCGGGACTAGCGGGAGGAGAACCTACAATGAGCAGTTCTTC.

The gene calls are TRBV9 and TRBJ2-1; D not resolved. Deletions cut 2 bases from V and 4 bases from J, with 7 bases between. The CDR3 is 13 amino acids. The germline V gene encodes CDR1 SGDLS and CDR2 YYNGEE. The CDR3 region has the DNA TGTGCCAGCAGCGTCCTGGATTACAATGAGCAGTTCTTC. Amino acid sequence: CASSVLDYNEQFF.

The J gene is TRBJ2-7, the V gene TRBV7-8; TRBD1 agrees at 8 bases. Germline V gene sequence: CDR1 SGHVS, CDR2 FQNEAQ. The trim removed 4 bases at V and 4 bases at J, leaving 6 bases unmatched. This CDR3 contains 14 residues. CDR3 bases: TGTGCCAGCAGCTGGTCGGACAGGGCGTACGAGCAGTACTTC. This gives the protein CASSWSDRAYEQYF.

In its sample, this clonotype was seen a few times. The CDR3 DNA reads as TGTGCCAGCAGTTTGGGGCTAGCGGGAGGTGGAGAGACCCAGTACTTC. It yields the protein CASSLGLAGGGETQYF. The genes are TRBV12-3 or TRBV12-4 and TRBJ2-5, with TRBD2 identical over 11 bases. V trimming: 3 bases; J trimming: 4 bases; junction bases outside the gene matches: 7. CDR3 length: 16 amino acids.

This chain connects TRBV3-1 to TRBJ2-4; 11 bases align to TRBD2. Germline V CDR1 and CDR2: LGHDT, YNNKEL (reference sequence). The CDR3 contains 16 residues. Losses at the gene ends were 2 bases for V and 8 bases for J; bases not matched to a gene: 8. The CDR3 spells CASSQSTSGIPDIQYF. In DNA, the CDR3 is TGTGCCAGCAGCCAATCGACTAGCGGGATTCCGGACATTCAGTACTTC.